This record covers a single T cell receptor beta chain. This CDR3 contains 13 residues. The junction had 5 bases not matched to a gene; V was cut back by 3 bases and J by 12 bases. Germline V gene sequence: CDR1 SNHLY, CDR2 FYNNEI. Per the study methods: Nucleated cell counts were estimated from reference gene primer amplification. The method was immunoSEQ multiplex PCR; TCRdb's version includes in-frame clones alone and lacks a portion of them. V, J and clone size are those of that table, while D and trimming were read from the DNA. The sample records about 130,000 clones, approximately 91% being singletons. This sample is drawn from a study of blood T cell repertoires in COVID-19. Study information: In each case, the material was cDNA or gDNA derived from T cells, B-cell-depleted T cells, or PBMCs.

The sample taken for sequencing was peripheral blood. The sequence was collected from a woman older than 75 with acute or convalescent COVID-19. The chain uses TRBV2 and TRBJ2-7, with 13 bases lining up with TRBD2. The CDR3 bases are TGTGCCAGCAGTGACTCGACTAGCGGGAGGCGGTACTTC. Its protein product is CASSDSTSGRRYF.